Listed below are T cell receptor beta chains from one sample, sequenced in a study of blood T cells in healthy people across ages. TCRdb used MiXCR to reprocess the 5' RACE reads, holding one entry per CDR3 protein. Of around 1.7 million distinct CDR3 sequences listed, 28% are singletons. The sample taken for sequencing was blood. All receptors come from a woman aged 25-40 years in good health. Each CDR3 is given with its conserved first and last residue. The order of the fields is V gene, J gene, D gene, clone size, CDR3 protein, CDR3 DNA. The D gene is left open where the match is weak. Expanded clones are given a class, and other clones once, few, many or no size at all.

>TRBV11-2|TRBJ2-5|.|.
CASSVRVSETQYF
TGTGCCAGCAGCGTAAGGGTTTCTGAGACCCAGTACTTC
>TRBV2|TRBJ1-5|TRBD1|.
CASSGDRDSNRPQHF
TGTGCCAGCAGTGGGGACAGAGATAGCAATCGGCCCCAGCATTTT
>TRBV12-3/TRBV12-4|TRBJ2-1|.|.
CASCWGENEQFF
TGCGCCAGCTGTTGGGGGGAGAATGAGCAGTTCTTC
>TRBV30|TRBJ1-6|.|.
CAWSQMVRVNSPLHF
TGTGCCTGGAGTCAAATGGTGAGGGTGAATTCACCCCTCCACTTT
>TRBV6-5|TRBJ1-2|.|few
CASSFKSPSDWEYGYTF
TGTGCCAGCAGTTTCAAGAGCCCCAGTGACTGGGAGTATGGCTACACCTTC
>TRBV15|TRBJ1-6|.|many
CATSSLRSNSPLHF
TGTGCCACCAGCTCACTGCGCAGTAATTCACCCCTCCACTTT
>TRBV27|TRBJ2-1|TRBD2|.
CASSLAGGSITYNEQFF
TGTGCCAGCAGTTTAGCGGGCGGGAGTATTACCTACAATGAGCAGTTCTTC
>TRBV20-1|TRBJ2-7|.|many
CSASEDYEQYF
TGCAGTGCTAGTGAAGACTACGAGCAGTACTTC
>TRBV20-1|TRBJ2-1|.|few
CSAAPPGAYNEQFF
TGCAGTGCTGCCCCCCCAGGGGCCTACAATGAGCAGTTCTTC
>TRBV18|TRBJ2-7|TRBD1|few
CASSGDRLNEQYF
TGTGCCAGCTCAGGGGACAGGCTCAACGAGCAGTACTTC
>TRBV20-1|TRBJ2-7|TRBD1|.
CSATDRVSYEQYF
TGCAGTGCTACGGACAGGGTATCCTACGAGCAGTACTTC
>TRBV18|TRBJ2-7|.|.
CASSPDRSAAEQYF
TGTGCCAGCTCGCCCGACAGGAGTGCCGCCGAGCAGTACTTC
>TRBV6-1|TRBJ2-1|.|.
CASTQFNNWMGQFF
TGTGCCAGCACGCAGTTCAATAATTGGATGGGGCAGTTCTTC
>TRBV12-3/TRBV12-4|TRBJ2-7|.|many
CASSSRPGAEQYF
TGTGCCAGCAGTTCCCGCCCGGGTGCTGAGCAGTACTTC
>TRBV12-3/TRBV12-4|TRBJ2-7|.|many
CASSWGSYEQYF
TGTGCCAGCAGTTGGGGGTCCTACGAGCAGTACTTC
>TRBV18|TRBJ2-7|TRBD1|.
CASSLGTGVNYEQYF
TGTGCCAGCTCACTTGGGACAGGGGTTAACTACGAGCAGTACTTC
>TRBV10-3|TRBJ2-7|.|many
CAISESNRLSYEQYF
TGTGCCATCAGTGAGTCGAACAGGCTGTCCTACGAGCAGTACTTC
>TRBV5-1|TRBJ2-1|TRBD2|.
CASSLDIARGRMGGNEQFF
TGCGCCAGCAGCTTGGATATAGCTCGCGGGAGAATGGGAGGCAATGAGCAGTTCTTC
>TRBV29-1|TRBJ2-1|.|many
CSVESRENEQFF
TGCAGCGTTGAGTCGCGGGAAAATGAGCAGTTCTTC
>TRBV6-2/TRBV6-3|TRBJ2-4|.|.
CASSYSEASIAKNIQYF
TGTGCCAGCAGTTACTCGGAGGCATCCATAGCCAAAAACATTCAGTACTTC
>TRBV20-1|TRBJ2-3|.|few
CSARGRGAVTDTQYF
TGCAGTGCCAGGGGACGGGGGGCCGTCACAGATACGCAGTATTTT
>TRBV5-1|TRBJ2-5|TRBD2|few
CASSFAGGPGETQYF
TGCGCCAGCAGCTTTGCGGGAGGGCCGGGAGAGACCCAGTACTTC
>TRBV20-1|TRBJ2-3|TRBD2|many
CSARDTLAVADTQYF
TGCAGTGCTAGAGATACGCTAGCGGTCGCAGATACGCAGTATTTT
>TRBV27|TRBJ1-6|.|few
CASSSPPSPLHF
TGTGCCAGCAGTTCCCCCCCTTCACCCCTCCACTTT
>TRBV5-6|TRBJ2-5|.|many
CASSLHRGGIETQYF
TGTGCCAGCAGCCTCCACAGGGGAGGAATCGAGACCCAGTACTTC
>TRBV18|TRBJ1-1|.|.
CASLQNRDTEAFF
TGTGCCAGCCTTCAGAATCGAGACACTGAAGCTTTCTTT
>TRBV4-3|TRBJ2-3|.|.
CASSQDDRKTQYF
TGCGCCAGCAGCCAAGATGATCGCAAGACGCAGTATTTT
>TRBV6-2/TRBV6-3|TRBJ2-2|.|few
CASTRGIGELFF
TGTGCCAGCACGAGGGGCATCGGGGAGCTGTTTTTT
>TRBV7-9|TRBJ2-1|.|.
CASSPGMTVNSYNEQFF
TGTGCCAGCAGCCCCGGGATGACGGTTAACTCCTACAATGAGCAGTTCTTC